This TCR beta chain was profiled in a study of patients and donors after allogeneic stem cell transplantation. TCRdb used MiXCR to reprocess the RT-PCR reads, holding one entry per CDR3 protein. Of roughly 960,000 distinct CDR3 sequences listed, under 20% were seen once; the top ten hold around 5.5%. Only a few counts were recorded for this clonotype. In germline, CDR1 is MGHDK, CDR2 SYGVNS. With V trimmed by 3 bases and J by 4 bases, 8 bases remained unmatched. This CDR3 comprises 15 residues. The clonotype comes from a human donor who was either an allogeneic HSCT recipient or a stem cell or donor lymphocyte infusion donor (not recorded which). It is not recorded whose cells these are; they may come from a transplant donor. Sequenced input: blood, either unsorted or a sorted T cell fraction (not recorded which). This chain joins TRBV25-1 and TRBJ2-5; 7 bases are shared with TRBD1. The CDR3 region is CASSDPQGVGETQYF. The CDR3 nucleotides are TGTGCCAGCAGTGACCCCCAGGGGGTTGGAGAGACCCAGTACTTC.